Shown below are 10 T cell receptor beta chains from a single sample sequenced in a study of blood T cell repertoires in COVID-19. The method was immunoSEQ multiplex PCR; TCRdb's version includes in-frame clones alone and lacks a portion of them. The sample lists 350,000 or so clones; approximately 90% were seen once. Sequenced: peripheral blood. The receptor set was obtained from a woman in her sixties with COVID-19, enrolled during active disease.

This rearrangement joins TRBV30 to TRBJ2-7, with a possible D match to TRBD1 (6 bases). Trimming removed 3 bases from V and 1 base from J, with 13 bases in between. CDR1 GTSNPN and CDR2 SVGIG come from the germline V gene (reference sequence). This CDR3 spans 14 amino acids. This CDR3 is CAWRRQEVSYEQYF. The CDR3 DNA reads TGTGCCTGGAGGAGACAGGAGGTATCCTACGAGCAGTACTTC.

On this clone: Distinct nucleotide sequences in the sample also encode this CDR3. V usage is TRBV7-2 and J usage is TRBJ2-3; 9 nucleotides agree with TRBD2. The CDR3 runs 16 residues. J gave up 0 bases and V 1 base, and 2 bases lay outside the gene matches. Germline CDR1 is SGHTA and CDR2 is FQGNSA. The CDR3 reads CASSLVAGASTDTQYF. DNA for the CDR3: TGTGCCAGCAGCTTAGTAGCGGGGGCTAGCACAGATACGCAGTATTTT.

The rearrangement joins TRBV4-1 to TRBJ1-1, with D unresolved. The CDR3 sequence is 11 residues long. In germline, CDR1 is MGHRA, CDR2 YSYEKL. V dropped 2 bases and J dropped 7 bases, with 5 bases sitting between them. CDR3: CASSQRSEAFF. CDR3 DNA sequence: TGCGCCAGCAGCCAAAGGAGTGAAGCTTTCTTT.

This chain uses TRBV28 with TRBJ2-7; 9 bases align to TRBD2. V was clipped by 8 bases and J by 2 bases; unmatched bases: 7. Germline V gene data show CDR1 as MDHEN and CDR2 as SYDVKM. This CDR3 contains 14 residues. The CDR3 DNA sequence: TGTGCCAGCGGGGAGCGGGGGGTCACCTACGAGCAGTACTTC. Translating gives CASGERGVTYEQYF.

V usage is TRBV5-4 and J usage is TRBJ1-5; 10 positions agree with TRBD1. Trimming cost V 4 bases and J 11 bases; bases outside gene matches: 6. CDR1 and CDR2 (germline): SGHNT, YYREEE (reference sequence). The CDR3 extends over 13 amino acids. As DNA, the CDR3 is TGTGCCAGCAGCAGAGACAGGGGGCGAGCCCAGCATTTT. Translated: CASSRDRGRAQHF.

This clone was observed once. The chain uses TRBV10-3 and TRBJ2-1, with D perhaps TRBD2 (5 bases). Germline V gene lookup returns CDR1 ENHRY and CDR2 SYGVKD. The CDR3 spans 15 residues. The V end lost 0 bases, the J end lost 8 bases, and 14 bases lay between the germline ends. The CDR3 here is CAISESGAWVDEQFF. Here the CDR3 DNA reads TGTGCCATCAGTGAGTCGGGAGCCTGGGTCGATGAGCAGTTCTTC.

The rearrangement uses TRBV24-1 and TRBJ2-1; 7 bases line up with TRBD2. V shed 3 bases, J shed 0 bases, and the junction held 4 bases outside the gene matches. The CDR3 runs 16 residues. Germline V gives CDR1 KGHDR, CDR2 SFDVKD. DNA for the CDR3: TGTGCCACCAGTGATACAGCGGGGAGCTCCTACAATGAGCAGTTCTTC. Amino acids: CATSDTAGSSYNEQFF.

V gene TRBV28 combines with J gene TRBJ2-7, with 7 bases lining up with TRBD2. Germline V CDR1 and CDR2: MDHEN, SYDVKM. The CDR3 has 12 residues. The V segment lost 3 bases and the J segment 6 bases; nucleotides outside the gene matches: 2. The DNA for the CDR3 is TGTGCCAGCAGTTTTTTAGCGGGCGAGCAGTACTTC. It yields the protein CASSFLAGEQYF.

This clone was picked up a small number of times. The chain combines TRBV11-2 with TRBJ1-2, with 7 bases matching TRBD1. Unmatched junction bases numbered 6, after V lost 2 bases and J lost 0 bases. Germline CDR1 and CDR2: SGHAT and FQNNGV. The CDR3 length is 16 residues. Here the CDR3 reads CASSLPNRGPNYGYTF. DNA for the CDR3: TGTGCCAGCAGCTTACCAAACAGGGGCCCTAACTATGGCTACACCTTC.

The V and J genes are TRBV5-8 and TRBJ1-1, with 11 nucleotides matching TRBD1. The CDR3 runs to 15 residues. V lost 7 bases and J lost 3; bases outside the gene matches: 8. CDR1 SGHTS and CDR2 YDEGEE come from the germline V gene. CDR3 in amino acids: CASRRTGGMYTEAFF. The CDR3 DNA reads as TGTGCCAGCCGACGGACAGGGGGCATGTACACTGAAGCTTTCTTT. The whole variable domain, filled in from reference TRBV5-8 and TRBJ1-1, reads EAGVTQSPTHLIKTRGQQATLRCSPISGHTSVYWYQQALGLGLQFLLWYDEGEERNRGNFPPRFSGRQFPNYSSELNVNALELEDSALYLCASRRTGGMYTEAFFGQGTRLTVV.